This T cell receptor (beta chain) came from a study of blood T cell repertoires in COVID-19. There are 13 residues in the CDR3. Trimming shortened V by 4 bases and J by 6 bases, and 10 bases separated the two germline ends. CDR1 is SGHTA and CDR2 is FQGNSA in the germline V gene. Using immunoSEQ multiplex PCR, the repertoire was profiled, and TCRdb retains in-frame clones only, with some absent. This table holds fewer than 95,000 clones, 80% to 90% found once. V usage is TRBV7-2 and J usage is TRBJ2-1, with D perhaps TRBD2 (5 bases). Specimen: peripheral blood. The clonotype originates from a man in his fifties or sixties with active or convalescent COVID-19. CDR3: CASSSRGFNEQFF. CDR3 DNA: TGTGCCAGCAGCTCCCGGGGATTCAATGAGCAGTTCTTC.